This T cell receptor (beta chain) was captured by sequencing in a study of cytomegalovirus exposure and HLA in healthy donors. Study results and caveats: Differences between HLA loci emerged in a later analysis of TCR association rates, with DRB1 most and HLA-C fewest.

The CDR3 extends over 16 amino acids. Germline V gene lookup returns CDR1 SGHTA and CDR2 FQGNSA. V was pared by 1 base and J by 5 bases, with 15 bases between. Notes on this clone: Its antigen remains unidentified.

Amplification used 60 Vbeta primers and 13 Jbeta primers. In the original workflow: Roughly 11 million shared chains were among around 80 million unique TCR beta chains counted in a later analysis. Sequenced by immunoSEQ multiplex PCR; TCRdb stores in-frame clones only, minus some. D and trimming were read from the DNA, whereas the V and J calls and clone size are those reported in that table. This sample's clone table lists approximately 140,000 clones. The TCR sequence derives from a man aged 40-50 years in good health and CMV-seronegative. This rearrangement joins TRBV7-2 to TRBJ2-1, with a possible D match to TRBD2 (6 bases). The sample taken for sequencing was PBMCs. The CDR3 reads CASSLVGSSAHNEQFF. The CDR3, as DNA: TGTGCCAGCAGCTTAGTGGGTTCTAGCGCCCACAATGAGCAGTTCTTC.